Below, 17 T cell receptor beta chains from the same sample are listed, as sequenced in a study of blood T cell repertoires in COVID-19. TCRdb's copy holds only in-frame clones and misses some; the assay was immunoSEQ multiplex PCR. The sample shows 240,000 or so clones, roughly 90% of them seen only once. Specimen: peripheral blood. These receptors were obtained from a woman aged 25 to 45 with acute or convalescent COVID-19.

The V and J genes are TRBV18 and TRBJ2-7; possible D gene TRBD1, 5 bases. The CDR3 is 15 amino acids. Trimming took 1 base from V and 0 from J, leaving 10 bases between them. Germline V gene data show CDR1 as KGHSH and CDR2 as LQKENI. The CDR3 DNA follows: TGTGCCAGCTCACCACGGCGTGACAGCTCCTACGAGCAGTACTTC. Amino acid sequence: CASSPRRDSSYEQYF.

The CDR3 nucleotides read TGTGCCAGCAGCTTAGTGGACTTGGACAATCAGCCCCAGCATTTT. This codes for CASSLVDLDNQPQHF. The V gene is TRBV7-2, the J gene TRBJ1-5; no clear D gene. The CDR3 extends over 15 amino acids. Germline lookup yields CDR1 SGHTA and CDR2 FQGNSA. V was shortened by 1 base and J by 3 bases, with 10 bases between the two germline ends. Complete variable domain (other parts from reference TRBV7-2 and TRBJ1-5): GAGVSQSPSNKVTEKGKDVELRCDPISGHTALYWYRQSLGQGLEFLIYFQGNSAPDKSGLPSDRFSAERTGGSVSTLTIQRTQQEDSAVYLCASSLVDLDNQPQHFGDGTRLSIL.

This rearrangement joins TRBV3-1 (or the pseudogene TRBV3-2) to TRBJ2-7; D gene ambiguous. V was shortened by 4 bases and J by 4 bases, with 8 bases between the two germline ends. The germline gives CDR1 LGHDT, CDR2 YNNKEL (reference sequence). CDR3 length: 12 residues. The CDR3 sequence is CASSRTPYEQYF. In DNA, the CDR3 is TGTGCCAGCAGCCGAACTCCTTACGAGCAGTACTTC.

The V call is TRBV21-1, the J call TRBJ2-4; the D segment call TRBD2 is taken from the table without a DNA check. TRBV21-1 has pseudogene status. The CDR3 totals 19 residues. The CDR3 nucleotides are TGTGCCAGCAGCAAAGAGCAGACTAGCGGGAGTGTCGGCAAAAACATTCAGTACTTC. This gives the protein CASSKEQTSGSVGKNIQYF.

The gene calls are TRBV6-4 and TRBJ2-1; the match to TRBD2 covers 11 bases. With 4 bases clipped from V and 9 bases from J, the junction kept 8 bases outside the gene matches. Per germline, CDR1 MRHNA and CDR2 SNTAGT. This CDR3 comprises 15 residues. The CDR3 here is CASSAVAGGGGEQFF. CDR3 coding DNA: TGTGCCAGCAGTGCCGTAGCGGGAGGGGGCGGTGAGCAGTTCTTC.

The genes are TRBV27 and TRBJ1-4; a possible D gene is TRBD1 (5 bases). Trimming took off 3 bases at V and 7 bases at J, with 12 bases between the two ends. The CDR3 totals 14 residues. CDR1 and CDR2 from the germline V gene are MNHEY and SMNVEV (reference sequence). The CDR3 DNA reads as TGTGCCAGCAGTTTCCTAGGGGCACGTGAAAAACTGTTTTTT. Its protein is CASSFLGAREKLFF.

The chain recombines TRBV5-4 with TRBJ1-1, with 7 bases that match TRBD1. Germline assignment: CDR1 SGHNT and CDR2 YYREEE (reference sequence). Germline trimming cut 2 bases from V and 1 base from J; bases unmatched to any gene: 14. This CDR3 contains 18 residues. As DNA, the CDR3 is TGTGCCAGCAGCTTTGTCAGGACAGGTGGGAGTTGGAACACTGAAGCTTTCTTT. Translated, it gives CASSFVRTGGSWNTEAFF.

The rearrangement joins TRBV13 to TRBJ1-6, with 7 bases aligning to TRBD1. Germline V lookup: CDR1 PRHDT, CDR2 FYEKMQ (reference sequence). J was trimmed by 6 bases and V by 4 bases; bases with no gene match: 9. This CDR3 is 16 amino acids long. Here the CDR3 DNA reads TGTGCCAGCAGCTCCCGTGAAGGGGGCTTTAATTCACCCCTCCACTTT. Translation gives CASSSREGGFNSPLHF.

This clone has only a few counts. The chain recombines TRBV6-1 with TRBJ2-3; D possibly corresponds to TRBD2 (7 bases). The CDR3 runs to 15 residues. CDR1 MNHNS and CDR2 SASEGT come from the germline V gene. With 0 bases removed from V and 3 bases from J, the gap between germline ends came to 10 bases. CDR3 sequence reads: CASSEAGGRTDTQYF. In DNA form, the CDR3 reads TGTGCCAGCAGTGAAGCGGGGGGGCGAACAGATACGCAGTATTTT.

This clone was seen once. The J gene is TRBJ2-7, the V gene TRBV5-8, with 8 nucleotides matching TRBD1. This CDR3 has 16 residues. The ends lost 6 bases at V and 3 bases at J; junction bases unmatched: 14. Germline V CDR1 and CDR2: SGHTS, YDEGEE. The CDR3 sequence is CASTLERQGRIYEQYF. The CDR3 DNA is TGTGCCAGCACCCTTGAACGACAGGGGAGGATCTACGAGCAGTACTTC. Using reference TRBV5-8 and TRBJ2-7 for the parts outside the CDR3, the full variable domain is EAGVTQSPTHLIKTRGQQATLRCSPISGHTSVYWYQQALGLGLQFLLWYDEGEERNRGNFPPRFSGRQFPNYSSELNVNALELEDSALYLCASTLERQGRIYEQYFGPGTRLTVT.

The CDR3 sequence is CASSDSGGLREAFF. The CDR3 DNA reads TGTGCCAGCAGCGACTCCGGGGGACTGCGTGAAGCTTTCTTT. V usage is TRBV7-3 and J usage is TRBJ1-1; D is perhaps TRBD1 (5 bases). The V and J ends lost 5 bases and 7 bases respectively, with 17 bases between them. CDR1 is SGHTA, CDR2 FQGTGA, per germline. This CDR3 region has 14 residues.

V is TRBV18 and J is TRBJ1-2; D is possibly TRBD1 (5 bases). The CDR3 totals 11 residues. Germline lookup yields CDR1 KGHSH and CDR2 LQKENI. Trimming pared 6 bases from V and 6 bases from J, leaving 8 bases between. The CDR3 region has the DNA TGTGCCAGCTCGCCGGGGGATGGCTACACCTTC. Its translation is CASSPGDGYTF. Based on the CDR3 plus reference TRBV18 and TRBJ1-2, the full variable domain is NAGVMQNPRHLVRRRGQEARLRCSPMKGHSHVYWYRQLPEEGLKFMVYLQKENIIDESGMPKERFSAEFPKEGPSILRIQQVVRGDSAAYFCASSPGDGYTFGSGTRLTVV.

V is TRBV19 and J is TRBJ1-4; 7 nucleotides match TRBD1. The CDR3 totals 16 residues. Germline V gene lookup returns CDR1 LNHDA and CDR2 SQIVND (reference sequence). The ends lost 1 base at V and 0 bases at J; junction bases unmatched: 2. The CDR3 protein is CASSIGGTATNEKLFF. The CDR3 coding sequence is TGTGCCAGTAGTATAGGAGGGACAGCAACTAATGAAAAACTGTTTTTT. Full variable domain (missing parts from reference TRBV19 and TRBJ1-4): DGGITQSPKYLFRKEGQNVTLSCEQNLNHDAMYWYRQDPGQGLRLIYYSQIVNDFQKGDIAEGYSVSREKKESFPLTVTSAQKNPTAFYLCASSIGGTATNEKLFFGSGTQLSVL.

The chain is built from TRBV5-1 and TRBJ1-3, with D unresolved. The CDR3 is made up of 13 amino acids. V dropped 2 bases and J dropped 0 bases, with 3 bases sitting between them. The germline gives CDR1 SGHRS, CDR2 YFSETQ. CDR3 coding DNA: TGCGCCAGCAGCTTCGGCTCTGGAAACACCATATATTTT. It codes for CASSFGSGNTIYF.

The chain employs TRBV2 and TRBJ1-5, with D perhaps matching TRBD1 (6 bases). This CDR3 is 16 amino acids long. V dropped 4 bases and J dropped 6 bases, with 19 bases sitting between them. Looked up from germline, CDR1 is SNHLY and CDR2 is FYNNEI. The CDR3 nucleotides read TGTGCCAGCAGTGCAGTCCGGTCAGGGGCTGGTCAGCCCCAGCATTTT. This encodes CASSAVRSGAGQPQHF.

This sequence joins TRBV9 and TRBJ1-1; 9 positions match TRBD1. The trim removed 0 bases at V and 8 bases at J, leaving 8 bases unmatched. Germline CDR1 SGDLS, CDR2 YYNGEE. This CDR3 region has 15 residues. The CDR3 DNA reads as TGTGCCAGCAGCGTAGATACAGGGGGCTTGGGAGAAGCTTTCTTT. Amino acids: CASSVDTGGLGEAFF.

This clone was seen only once. The V gene is TRBV29-1, the J gene TRBJ2-7; no clear D. V lost 4 bases to trimming and J lost 2 bases, with 9 bases between them. Germline V CDR1 and CDR2: SQVTM, ANQGSEA. This CDR3 has 12 amino acids. The CDR3 reads CSVGPRAYEQYF. CDR3 coding DNA: TGCAGCGTTGGACCCCGGGCCTACGAGCAGTACTTC.